This record covers a single T cell receptor beta chain. The V and J ends lost 6 bases and 6 bases respectively, with 11 bases between them. The V gene's germline CDR1 is LNHDA and CDR2 SQIVND (reference sequence). The CDR3 has 12 residues. This sample was taken from a study of blood T cell repertoires in COVID-19. Study in general: Acute and convalescent COVID-19 samples came from the United States, Italy and Spain. PBMCs, B-cell-depleted T cells, or T cells were the source of the cDNA or gDNA that made up the material.

Original analysis: The assay estimated nucleated cells by amplifying reference gene primers. Data came from immunoSEQ multiplex PCR; TCRdb stores just in-frame clones and leaves some out. V and J calls and clone size are those listed in that table; D and trimming were worked out from the DNA. Found here are more than 150,000 clones, more than 80% of them singletons; the top ten hold more than 5.5%. The TCR sequence derives from a human donor in a cohort sampled during active COVID-19. J is TRBJ1-2 and V is TRBV19, with a weak D call TRBD1 (6 bases). Sequences were obtained from peripheral blood. The CDR3 nucleotides are TGTGCCAGTAGCCGCTACAGGGATGGCTACACCTTC. The encoded protein is CASSRYRDGYTF.